This T cell receptor (beta chain) was retrieved from a study of CXCR3-negative and CXCR3-positive naive CD8 T cells. Germline V gene data show CDR1 as SGHDN and CDR2 as FVKESK. The CDR3 has 17 residues. The study, taken as a whole, reports: Both naive subsets showed comparably high diversity, and memory CD8+ cells showed much lower diversity. Within a donor, both naive subsets shared TRBV-TRBJ usage, unlike memory cells.

The authors made the TRB cDNA libraries by 5' RACE using UMI labels. TCRdb re-analyzed the 5' RACE reads; it lists each CDR3 protein once, without DNA. This sample contains tens of thousands of distinct CDR3 sequences. Turning to this clonotype: Its antigen is unknown.

The gene calls are TRBV14 and TRBJ2-3; the D call of TRBD2 rests on TCRdb alone, since no DNA is present to check it. The sequenced sample was naive CXCR3- CD8+ T cells from blood. Subset of the sample: CD45RO-CCR7+CD27+CD95- naive CD8+ T cells lacking CXCR3 (TNR3-). This TCR came from a human donor in good health. Some clones in this sample may be carry-over from other donors' samples. This CDR3 reads CASSQDSSGGADGTQYF.